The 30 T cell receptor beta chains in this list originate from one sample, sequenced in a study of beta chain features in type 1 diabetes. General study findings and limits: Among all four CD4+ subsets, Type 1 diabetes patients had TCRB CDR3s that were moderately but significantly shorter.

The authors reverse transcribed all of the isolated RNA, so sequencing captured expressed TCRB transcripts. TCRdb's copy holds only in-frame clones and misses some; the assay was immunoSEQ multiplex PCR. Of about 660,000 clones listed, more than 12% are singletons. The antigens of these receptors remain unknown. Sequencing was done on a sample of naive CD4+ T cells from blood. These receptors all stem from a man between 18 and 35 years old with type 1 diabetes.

The CDR3 sequence: CAWSVLEGLPNTEAFF. The CDR3 coding sequence is TGTGCCTGGAGTGTATTGGAAGGACTCCCGAACACTGAAGCTTTCTTT. This chain connects TRBV30 to TRBJ1-1; D remains ambiguous. The CDR3 has 16 residues. Germline loops: CDR1 GTSNPN, CDR2 SVGIG (reference sequence). The V gene lost 0 bases and the J gene lost 1 base, with 15 bases spanning the gap.

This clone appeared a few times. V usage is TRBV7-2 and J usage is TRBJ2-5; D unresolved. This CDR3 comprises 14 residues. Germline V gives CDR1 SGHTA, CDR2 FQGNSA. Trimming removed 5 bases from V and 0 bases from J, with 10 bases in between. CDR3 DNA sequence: TGTGCCAGCAGCCGGACGAAGGACCAAGAGACCCAGTACTTC. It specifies CASSRTKDQETQYF.

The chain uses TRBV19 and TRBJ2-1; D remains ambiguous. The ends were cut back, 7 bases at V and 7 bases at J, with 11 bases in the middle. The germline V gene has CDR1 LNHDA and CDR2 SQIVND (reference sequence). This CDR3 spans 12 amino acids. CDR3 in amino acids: CASNQDLNEQFF. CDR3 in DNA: TGTGCCAGTAATCAAGACCTGAATGAGCAGTTCTTC.

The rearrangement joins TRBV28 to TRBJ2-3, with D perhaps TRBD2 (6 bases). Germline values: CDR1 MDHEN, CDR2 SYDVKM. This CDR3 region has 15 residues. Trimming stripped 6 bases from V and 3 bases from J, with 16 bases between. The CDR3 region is CASSLEGRGTDTQYF. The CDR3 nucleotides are TGTGCCAGCAGCCTCGAAGGCCGGGGGACAGATACGCAGTATTTT.

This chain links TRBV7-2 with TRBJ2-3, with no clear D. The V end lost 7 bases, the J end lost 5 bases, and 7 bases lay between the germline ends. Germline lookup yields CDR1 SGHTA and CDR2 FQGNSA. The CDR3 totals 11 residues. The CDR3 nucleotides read TGTGCCAGCACCTGGGGAGATACGCAGTATTTT. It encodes CASTWGDTQYF.

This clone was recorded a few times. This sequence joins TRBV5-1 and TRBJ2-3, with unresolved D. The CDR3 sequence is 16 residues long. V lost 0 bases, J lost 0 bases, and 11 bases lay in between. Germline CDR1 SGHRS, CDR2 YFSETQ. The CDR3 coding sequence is TGCGCCAGCAGCTTGGGCACCCACCTCAGCACAGATACGCAGTATTTT. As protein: CASSLGTHLSTDTQYF.

CDR3 nucleotides: TGTGCCAGCAGCGTAGAAAGCGGGTTAGCCAAAAACATTCAGTACTTC. Amino acids: CASSVESGLAKNIQYF. The V call is TRBV9, the J call TRBJ2-4, with D tentatively TRBD2 (6 bases). The germline CDR1 and CDR2 sequences are SGDLS and YYNGEE. The CDR3 consists of 16 residues. The V gene lost 0 bases and the J gene lost 0 bases, with 10 bases spanning the gap. Variable domain in full (rest from reference TRBV9 and TRBJ2-4): DSGVTQTPKHLITATGQRVTLRCSPRSGDLSVYWYQQSLDQGLQFLIQYYNGEERAKGNILERFSAQQFPDLHSELNLSSLELGDSALYFCASSVESGLAKNIQYFGAGTRLSVL.

The CDR3 here is CASRAGGIFTDTQYF. Written as DNA, the CDR3 is TGTGCCAGCCGGGCGGGAGGAATTTTCACAGATACGCAGTATTTT. The genes are TRBV28 and TRBJ2-3, with TRBD2 identical over 8 bases. V gave up 8 bases and J gave up 2 bases; unmatched junction bases: 9. The CDR3 loop spans 15 amino acids. The germline V gene encodes CDR1 MDHEN and CDR2 SYDVKM.

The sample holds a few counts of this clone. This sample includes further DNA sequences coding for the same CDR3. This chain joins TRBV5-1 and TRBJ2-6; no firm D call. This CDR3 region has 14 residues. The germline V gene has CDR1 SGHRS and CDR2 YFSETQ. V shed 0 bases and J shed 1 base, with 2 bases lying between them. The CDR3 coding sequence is TGCGCCAGCAGCTTGGCATCTGGGGCCAACGTCCTGACTTTC. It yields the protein CASSLASGANVLTF.

CDR3 bases: TGTGCCAGCTCACCCCGGACTAGCGGGAGGGGAGATACGCAGTATTTT. It yields the protein CASSPRTSGRGDTQYF. The genes are TRBV18 and TRBJ2-3; TRBD2 agrees at 15 bases. Per germline, CDR1 KGHSH and CDR2 LQKENI. V was clipped by 3 bases and J by 5 bases; unmatched bases: 3. The CDR3 sequence is 16 residues long.

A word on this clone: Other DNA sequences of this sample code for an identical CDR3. Here the CDR3 DNA reads TGTGCCAGCAGTTACGACTATACAGATACGCAGTATTTT. Its translation: CASSYDYTDTQYF. The chain combines TRBV6-5 with TRBJ2-3; weak D call: TRBD2 (5 bases). Germline values: CDR1 MNHEY, CDR2 SVGAGI. Trimming stripped 2 bases from V and 3 bases from J, with 6 bases between. The CDR3 is 13 amino acids.

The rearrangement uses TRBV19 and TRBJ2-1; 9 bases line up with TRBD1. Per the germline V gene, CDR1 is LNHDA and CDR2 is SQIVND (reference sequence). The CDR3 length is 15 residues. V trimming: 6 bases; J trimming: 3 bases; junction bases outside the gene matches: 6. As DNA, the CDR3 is TGTGCCAGTAGAACCGGGACAGGGAACTACAATGAGCAGTTCTTC. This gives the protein CASRTGTGNYNEQFF.

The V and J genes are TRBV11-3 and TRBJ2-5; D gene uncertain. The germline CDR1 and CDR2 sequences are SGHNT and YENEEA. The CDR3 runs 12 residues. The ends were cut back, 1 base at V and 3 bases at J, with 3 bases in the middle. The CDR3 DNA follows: TGTGCCAGCAGCTTAGGAGAAGAGACCCAGTACTTC. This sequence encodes CASSLGEETQYF.

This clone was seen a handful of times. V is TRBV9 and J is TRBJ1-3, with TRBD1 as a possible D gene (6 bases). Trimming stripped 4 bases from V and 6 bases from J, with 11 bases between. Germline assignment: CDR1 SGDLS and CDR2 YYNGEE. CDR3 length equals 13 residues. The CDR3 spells CASSLGQLNTIYF. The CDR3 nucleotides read TGTGCCAGCAGCCTTGGACAGTTAAACACCATATATTTT.

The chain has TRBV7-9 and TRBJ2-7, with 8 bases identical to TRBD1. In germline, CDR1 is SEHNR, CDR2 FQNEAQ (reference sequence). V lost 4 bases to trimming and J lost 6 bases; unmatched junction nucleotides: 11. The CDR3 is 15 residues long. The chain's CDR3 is CASSSFQGARLEQYF. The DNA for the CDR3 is TGTGCCAGCAGCTCATTCCAGGGGGCGCGCCTCGAGCAGTACTTC.

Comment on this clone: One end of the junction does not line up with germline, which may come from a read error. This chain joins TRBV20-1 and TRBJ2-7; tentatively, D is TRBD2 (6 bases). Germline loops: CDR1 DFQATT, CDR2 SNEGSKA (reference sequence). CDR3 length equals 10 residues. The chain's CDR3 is CSATPPAGTF. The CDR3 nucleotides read TGCAGTGCCACTCCCCCGGCGGGGACCTTC.

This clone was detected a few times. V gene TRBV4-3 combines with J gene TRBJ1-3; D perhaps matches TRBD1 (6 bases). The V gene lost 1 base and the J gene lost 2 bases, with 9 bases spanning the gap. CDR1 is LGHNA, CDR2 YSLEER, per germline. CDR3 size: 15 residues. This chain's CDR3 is CASSQGGTTGNTIYF. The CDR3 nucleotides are TGCGCCAGCAGCCAAGGAGGGACAACTGGAAACACCATATATTTT.

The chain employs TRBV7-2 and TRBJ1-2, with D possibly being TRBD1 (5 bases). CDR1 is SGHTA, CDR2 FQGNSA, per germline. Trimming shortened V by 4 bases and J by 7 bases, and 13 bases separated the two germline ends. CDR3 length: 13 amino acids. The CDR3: CASSYHTGGGYTF. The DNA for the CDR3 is TGTGCCAGCAGCTATCATACAGGTGGTGGCTACACCTTC.

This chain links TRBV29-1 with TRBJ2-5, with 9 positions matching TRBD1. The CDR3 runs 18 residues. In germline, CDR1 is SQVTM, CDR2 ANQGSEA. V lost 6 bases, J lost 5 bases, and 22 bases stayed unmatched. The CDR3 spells CSVDLGQGRPYTRETQYF. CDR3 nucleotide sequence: TGCAGCGTGGACCTGGGACAGGGTAGACCCTATACTAGGGAGACCCAGTACTTC.

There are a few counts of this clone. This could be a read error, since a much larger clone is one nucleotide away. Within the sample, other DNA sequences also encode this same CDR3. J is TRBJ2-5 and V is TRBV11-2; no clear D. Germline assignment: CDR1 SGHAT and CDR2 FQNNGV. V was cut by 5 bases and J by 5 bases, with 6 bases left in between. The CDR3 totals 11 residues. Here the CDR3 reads CASSPQETQYF. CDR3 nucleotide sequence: TGTGCCAGCAGCCCCCAGGAGACCCAGTACTTC.

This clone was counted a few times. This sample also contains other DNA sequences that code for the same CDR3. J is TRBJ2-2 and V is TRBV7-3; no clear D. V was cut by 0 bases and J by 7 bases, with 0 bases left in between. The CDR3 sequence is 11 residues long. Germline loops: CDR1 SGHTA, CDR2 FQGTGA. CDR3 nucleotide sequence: TGTGCCAGCAGCTTAACCGGGGAGCTGTTTTTT. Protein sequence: CASSLTGELFF.

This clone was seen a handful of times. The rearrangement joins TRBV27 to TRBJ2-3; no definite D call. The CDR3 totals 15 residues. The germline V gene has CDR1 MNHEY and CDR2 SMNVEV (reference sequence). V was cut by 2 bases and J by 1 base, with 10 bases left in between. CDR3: CASSLRRSRTDTQYF. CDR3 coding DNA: TGTGCCAGCAGTTTACGTAGGTCCCGCACAGATACGCAGTATTTT.

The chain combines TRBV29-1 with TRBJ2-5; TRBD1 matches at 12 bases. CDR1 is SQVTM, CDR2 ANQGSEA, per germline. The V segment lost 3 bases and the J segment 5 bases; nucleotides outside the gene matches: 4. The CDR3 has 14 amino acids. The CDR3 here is CSVEGQGAGETQYF. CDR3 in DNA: TGCAGCGTTGAGGGACAGGGGGCAGGGGAGACCCAGTACTTC.

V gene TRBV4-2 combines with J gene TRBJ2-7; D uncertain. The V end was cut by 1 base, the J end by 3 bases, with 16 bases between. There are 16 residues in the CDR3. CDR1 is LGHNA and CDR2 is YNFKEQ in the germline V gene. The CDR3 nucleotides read TGTGCCAGCAGCCAAGCCTGGGCAGGCCACCGCTACGAGCAGTACTTC. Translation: CASSQAWAGHRYEQYF.

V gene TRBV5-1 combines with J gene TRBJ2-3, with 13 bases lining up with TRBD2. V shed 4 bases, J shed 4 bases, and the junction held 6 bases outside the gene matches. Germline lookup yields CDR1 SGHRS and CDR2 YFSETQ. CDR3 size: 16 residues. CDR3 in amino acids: CASSRTSGSGADTQYF. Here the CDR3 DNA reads TGCGCCAGCAGCCGGACTAGCGGGAGTGGAGCAGATACGCAGTATTTT.

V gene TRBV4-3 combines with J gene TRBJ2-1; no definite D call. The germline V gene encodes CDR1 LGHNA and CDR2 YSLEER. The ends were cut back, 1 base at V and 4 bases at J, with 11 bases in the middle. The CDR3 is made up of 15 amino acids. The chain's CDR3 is CASSQGTTPYNEQFF. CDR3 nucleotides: TGCGCCAGCAGCCAAGGCACCACCCCTTACAATGAGCAGTTCTTC.

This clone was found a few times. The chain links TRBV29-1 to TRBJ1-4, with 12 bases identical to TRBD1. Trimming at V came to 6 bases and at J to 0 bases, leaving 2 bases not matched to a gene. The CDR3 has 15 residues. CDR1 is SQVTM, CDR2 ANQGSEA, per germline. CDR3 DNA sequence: TGCAGCGTCCGGGACAGGGGGCCAACTAATGAAAAACTGTTTTTT. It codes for CSVRDRGPTNEKLFF.

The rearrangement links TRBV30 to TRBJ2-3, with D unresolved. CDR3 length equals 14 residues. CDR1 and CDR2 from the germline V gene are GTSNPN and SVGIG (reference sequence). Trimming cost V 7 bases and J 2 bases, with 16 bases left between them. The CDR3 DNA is TGTGCCTATGGCGACTGGACCTCCACAGATACGCAGTATTTT. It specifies CAYGDWTSTDTQYF.

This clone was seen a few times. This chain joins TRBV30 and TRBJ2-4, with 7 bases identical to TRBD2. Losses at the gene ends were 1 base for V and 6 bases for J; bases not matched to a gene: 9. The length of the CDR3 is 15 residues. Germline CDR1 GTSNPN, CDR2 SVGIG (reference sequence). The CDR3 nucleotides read TGTGCCTGGAGTGCCATGGGACCGGGGGGAAACATTCAGTACTTC. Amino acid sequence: CAWSAMGPGGNIQYF.

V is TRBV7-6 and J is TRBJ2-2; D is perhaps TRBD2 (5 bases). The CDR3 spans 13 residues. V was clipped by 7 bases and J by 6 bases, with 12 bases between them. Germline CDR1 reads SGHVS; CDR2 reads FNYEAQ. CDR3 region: CASTSPGSGELFF. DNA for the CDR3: TGTGCCAGCACCTCCCCGGGATCCGGGGAGCTGTTTTTT.